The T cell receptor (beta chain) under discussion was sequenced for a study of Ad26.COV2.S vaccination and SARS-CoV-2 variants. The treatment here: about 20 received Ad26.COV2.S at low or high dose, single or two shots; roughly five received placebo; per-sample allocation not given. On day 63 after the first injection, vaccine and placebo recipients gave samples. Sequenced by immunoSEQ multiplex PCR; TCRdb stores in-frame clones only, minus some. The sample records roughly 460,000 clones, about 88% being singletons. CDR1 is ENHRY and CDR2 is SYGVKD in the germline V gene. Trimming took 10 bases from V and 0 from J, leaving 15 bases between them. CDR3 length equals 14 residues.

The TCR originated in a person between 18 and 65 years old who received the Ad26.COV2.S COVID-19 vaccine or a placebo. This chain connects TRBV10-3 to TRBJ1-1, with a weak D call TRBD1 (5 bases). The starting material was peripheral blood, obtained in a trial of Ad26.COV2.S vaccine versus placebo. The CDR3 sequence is CASSTVSMNTEAFF. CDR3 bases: TGTGCCAGTTCGACAGTTTCTATGAACACTGAAGCTTTCTTT.